This entry lists 3 T cell receptor beta chains sequenced from one sample in a study of T cell repertoires in cytomegalovirus infection. TCRdb redid the calling of the reads with MiXCR, one entry per CDR3 protein. The table has approximately 770,000 distinct CDR3 sequences, approximately 32% seen once; the top ten hold about 12%. What these receptors recognize is not known. The sample consisted of cultured CD8+ T cells from PBMCs, taken from culture after CMV antigen stimulation. The receptors stem from a human donor in good health (CMV status not recorded). Some clones in this sample may be carry-over from other donors' samples.

This clonotype was counted only a few times. The chain combines TRBV28 with TRBJ1-1; D is undetermined. Looked up from germline, CDR1 is MDHEN and CDR2 is SYDVKM. This CDR3 has 17 residues. V lost 6 bases to trimming and J lost 1 base, with 21 bases between them. CDR3 protein: CASSLIGMGVTNTEAFF. In nucleotides, the CDR3 is TGTGCCAGCAGCCTTATTGGAATGGGCGTGACGAACACTGAAGCTTTCTTT.

The V gene is TRBV5-5, the J gene TRBJ1-5; a weak D match, TRBD1 (6 bases). This CDR3 has 15 amino acids. V lost 4 bases and J lost 3, with 14 bases in between. Germline CDR1 SGHKS, CDR2 YYEKEE (reference sequence). For the CDR3, the DNA is TGTGCCAGCAGCCCCCACAGGGACTACAATCAGCCCCAGCATTTT. The encoded protein is CASSPHRDYNQPQHF.

The V gene is TRBV7-9, the J gene TRBJ1-3; 8 nucleotides agree with TRBD1. This CDR3 has 15 residues. Germline CDR1 is SEHNR and CDR2 is FQNEAQ (reference sequence). V gave up 4 bases and J gave up 4 bases; unmatched junction bases: 6. The CDR3 DNA sequence: TGTGCCAGCAGCTCGACAGGGGTTTTCGGAAACACCATATATTTT. Translating it yields CASSSTGVFGNTIYF.